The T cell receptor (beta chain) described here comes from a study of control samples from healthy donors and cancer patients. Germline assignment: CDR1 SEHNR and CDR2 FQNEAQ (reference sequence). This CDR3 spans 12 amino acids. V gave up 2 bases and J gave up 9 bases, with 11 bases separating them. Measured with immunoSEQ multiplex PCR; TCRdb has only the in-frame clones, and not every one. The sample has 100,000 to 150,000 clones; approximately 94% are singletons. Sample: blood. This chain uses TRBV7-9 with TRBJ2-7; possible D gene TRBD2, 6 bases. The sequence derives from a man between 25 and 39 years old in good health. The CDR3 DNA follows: TGTGCCAGCAGCTTACTGGGGGGAGTGCAGTACTTC. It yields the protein CASSLLGGVQYF.